This T cell receptor beta chain was sequenced during a study of blood T cell repertoires in COVID-19. Study in general: The samples span acute and convalescent COVID-19 from the United States, Italy and Spain. Sources were T cells, B-cell-depleted T cells, or PBMCs; the material itself was cDNA or gDNA.

In the original workflow: Amplified reference gene primers provided the basis for estimating nucleated cell counts. This table comes from immunoSEQ multiplex PCR, and its TCRdb copy is limited to in-frame clones, with some not included. That table furnishes V, J and clone size, whereas the DNA furnished D and trimming. The sample includes some 400,000 clones, about 90% of them seen just once. CDR1 KGHSH and CDR2 LQKENI come from the germline V gene. The CDR3 covers 14 residues. Trimming left V 5 bases short and J 6 bases short, with 15 bases between. The chain has TRBV18 and TRBJ2-3, with D tentatively TRBD1 (5 bases). The sequence came from a man between 18 and 29 years old with active or convalescent COVID-19. The sequencing sample was made of peripheral blood. The CDR3 coding sequence is TGTGCCAGCTCAACCGGGCCAGGGCGGGATACGCAGTATTTT. Its protein is CASSTGPGRDTQYF.